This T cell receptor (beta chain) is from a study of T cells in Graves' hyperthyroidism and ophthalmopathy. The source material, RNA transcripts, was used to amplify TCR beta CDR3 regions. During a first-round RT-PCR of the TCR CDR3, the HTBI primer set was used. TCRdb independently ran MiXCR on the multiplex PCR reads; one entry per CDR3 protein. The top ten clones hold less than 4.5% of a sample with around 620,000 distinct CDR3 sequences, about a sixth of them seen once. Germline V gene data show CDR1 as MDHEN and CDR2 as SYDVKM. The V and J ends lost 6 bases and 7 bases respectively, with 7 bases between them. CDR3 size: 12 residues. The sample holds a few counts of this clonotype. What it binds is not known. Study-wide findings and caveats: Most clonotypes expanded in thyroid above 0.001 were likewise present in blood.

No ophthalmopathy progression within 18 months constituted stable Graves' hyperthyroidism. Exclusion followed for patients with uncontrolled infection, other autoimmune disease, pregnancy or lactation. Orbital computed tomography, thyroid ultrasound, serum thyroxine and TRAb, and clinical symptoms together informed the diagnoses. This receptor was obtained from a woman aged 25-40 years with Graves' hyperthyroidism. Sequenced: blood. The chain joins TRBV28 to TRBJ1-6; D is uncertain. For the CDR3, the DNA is TGTGCCAGCAGAGGTGGGAATTCACCCCTCCACTTT. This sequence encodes CASRGGNSPLHF.